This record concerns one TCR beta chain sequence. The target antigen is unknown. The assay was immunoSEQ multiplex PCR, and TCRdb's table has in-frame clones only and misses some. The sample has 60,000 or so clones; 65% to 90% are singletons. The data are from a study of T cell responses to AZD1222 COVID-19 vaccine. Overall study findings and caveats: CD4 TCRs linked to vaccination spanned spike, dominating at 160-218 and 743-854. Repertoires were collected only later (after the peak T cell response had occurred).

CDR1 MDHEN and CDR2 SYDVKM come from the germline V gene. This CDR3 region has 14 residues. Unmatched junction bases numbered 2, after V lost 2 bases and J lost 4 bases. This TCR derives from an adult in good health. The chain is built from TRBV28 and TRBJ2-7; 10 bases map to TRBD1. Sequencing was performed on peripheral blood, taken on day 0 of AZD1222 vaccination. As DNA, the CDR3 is TGTGCCAGCAGTTTAGACAGGGGGCGTTACGAGCAGTACTTC. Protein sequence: CASSLDRGRYEQYF.